The 26 T cell receptor beta chains below were found in one sample sequenced in a study of blood T cells in healthy people across ages. Through a sample-barcoded 5' primer and a J-beta primer mix, a second PCR was run for roughly 6 to 11 cycles. Each CDR3 protein is one row after TCRdb ran MiXCR on the 5' RACE reads. This sample has approximately 880,000 distinct CDR3 sequences, with 48% found just once. The material sequenced was blood. These TCRs come from a man under 40 in good health.

Comment on this clonotype: One end of the junction varies from germline; a read error may be responsible. The CDR3 DNA reads TGTGCCAGCAGCGTAGCTACAGGGGGCTACAATGGGCAGTTCTTC. The encoded protein is CASSVATGGYNGQFF. The rearrangement joins TRBV9 to TRBJ2-1, with TRBD1 matching over 9 bases. The germline V gene has CDR1 SGDLS and CDR2 YYNGEE. CDR3 length: 15 residues.

The chain joins TRBV12-3 or TRBV12-4 to TRBJ2-1, with 9 bases matching TRBD1. CDR3 size: 15 residues. J gave up 3 bases and V 5 bases, and 5 bases lay outside the gene matches. The DNA of the CDR3 is TGTGCCAGCAGTGCCACAGGGGGCTTCTACAATGAGCAGTTCTTC. Protein: CASSATGGFYNEQFF.

This clonotype has more than one count but fewer than ten. J is TRBJ2-3 and V is TRBV20-1; D remains unclear. V lost 8 bases to trimming and J lost 4 bases, with 19 bases between them. This CDR3 contains 14 residues. Germline V CDR1 and CDR2: DFQATT, SNEGSKA (reference sequence). CDR3 amino acids: CSLNQGLQADTQYF. The CDR3, as DNA: TGCAGTCTGAATCAAGGGCTTCAGGCAGATACGCAGTATTTT.

This rearrangement joins TRBV6-1 to TRBJ2-7; 12 bases are shared with TRBD1. TRBJ2-5 explains the end of the DNA better; the J call may be wrong. The CDR3 contains 16 residues. The germline CDR1 and CDR2 sequences are MNHNS and SASEGT. The chain's CDR3 is CASSRSGQGARETQYF. The CDR3 nucleotides read TGTGCCAGCAGTCGCTCGGGACAGGGGGCCAGGGAGACCCAGTACTTC.

The chain recombines TRBV7-2 with TRBJ2-7, with a possible D match to TRBD1 (6 bases). Per the germline V gene, CDR1 is SGHTA and CDR2 is FQGNSA. V lost 5 bases and J lost 3, with 14 bases in between. The CDR3 extends over 14 amino acids. The CDR3: CASSGQSILYEQYF. The CDR3 DNA follows: TGTGCCAGCAGCGGACAGTCCATACTCTACGAGCAGTACTTC.

The chain carries TRBV7-2 and TRBJ2-7; D may be TRBD1 (6 bases). The ends were cut back, 5 bases at V and 3 bases at J, with 11 bases in the middle. CDR3 length: 13 amino acids. Germline V CDR1 and CDR2: SGHTA, FQGNSA. The DNA of the CDR3 is TGTGCCAGCAGCATCGACAGGATCTACGAGCAGTACTTC. It yields the protein CASSIDRIYEQYF.

The V and J genes are TRBV7-2 and TRBJ1-1; D is undetermined. The V gene lost 5 bases and the J gene lost 6 bases, with 22 bases spanning the gap. The length of the CDR3 is 16 residues. The germline gives CDR1 SGHTA, CDR2 FQGNSA. CDR3 sequence: CASSPGTRKGLAEAFF. The CDR3 coding sequence is TGTGCCAGCAGCCCCGGCACCAGAAAGGGATTGGCTGAAGCTTTCTTT.

The chain joins TRBV9 to TRBJ2-7, with 10 bases matching TRBD2. The CDR3 extends over 20 amino acids. CDR1 and CDR2 from the germline V gene are SGDLS and YYNGEE. V was pared by 4 bases and J by 7 bases, with 26 bases of the junction left unmatched. DNA of the CDR3: TGTGCCAGCAGCCCGAGGCTAGGTAGCGGGGGGCCGAGCTCCTACAATGAGCAGTACTTC. It translates to CASSPRLGSGGPSSYNEQYF.

The chain is built from TRBV20-1 and TRBJ2-3; 10 bases align to TRBD1. The CDR3 contains 14 residues. Germline V CDR1 and CDR2: DFQATT, SNEGSKA (reference sequence). The V segment lost 4 bases and the J segment 4 bases; nucleotides outside the gene matches: 5. The CDR3 sequence is CSATRTGGSDTQYF. In DNA, the CDR3 is TGCAGTGCTACAAGGACAGGGGGTTCAGATACGCAGTATTTT.

This chain joins TRBV27 and TRBJ2-1; 14 bases map to TRBD2. Germline V gene sequence: CDR1 MNHEY, CDR2 SMNVEV (reference sequence). This CDR3 comprises 17 residues. The V segment lost 5 bases and the J segment 0 bases; nucleotides outside the gene matches: 3. Here the CDR3 DNA reads TGTGCCAGCAGTCCAGGGACTAGCGGGGGCTCCTACAATGAGCAGTTCTTC. Its protein product is CASSPGTSGGSYNEQFF.

The genes are TRBV6-6 and TRBJ1-3; 8 bases are shared with TRBD1. The V gene end was trimmed by 11 bases and the J gene end by 0 bases; junction bases not matched to a gene: 3. The CDR3 runs 13 residues. Per the germline V gene, CDR1 is MNHNY and CDR2 is SVGAGI (reference sequence). Here the CDR3 DNA reads TGTGCCGGACAGGGAAACTCTGGAAACACCATATATTTT. It yields the protein CAGQGNSGNTIYF.

The rearrangement uses TRBV20-1 and TRBJ1-2; D is possibly TRBD1 (6 bases). V shed 4 bases and J shed 2 bases, with 20 bases lying between them. The CDR3 spans 16 residues. Germline V gives CDR1 DFQATT, CDR2 SNEGSKA (reference sequence). The CDR3 nucleotides are TGCAGTGCTACCCCGACCCTCGGACAGTCAAACTATGGCTACACCTTC. It specifies CSATPTLGQSNYGYTF.

This rearrangement joins TRBV18 to TRBJ1-4, with unresolved D. In germline, CDR1 is KGHSH, CDR2 LQKENI. CDR3 length equals 15 residues. Trimming removed 4 bases at V and 8 bases at J, with 17 bases between. The CDR3 DNA sequence: TGTGCCAGCTCACTGACGGCGGAGCCAGCGGAAAAACTGTTTTTT. Translation gives CASSLTAEPAEKLFF.

This clonotype was seen a handful of times. The chain links TRBV20-1 to TRBJ1-4; 9 nucleotides match TRBD1. The CDR3 sequence is 17 residues long. The germline CDR1 and CDR2 sequences are DFQATT and SNEGSKA (reference sequence). J gave up 4 bases and V 5 bases, and 14 bases lay outside the gene matches. CDR3 amino acids: CSAPGTGRGRGNEKLFF. The CDR3 bases are TGCAGTGCTCCAGGGACAGGGAGAGGTCGGGGTAATGAAAAACTGTTTTTT.

The chain uses TRBV5-1 and TRBJ1-1; D not resolved. Between the trimmed V and J ends, which lost 4 bases and 0 bases, there was a span of 10 bases. Looked up from germline, CDR1 is SGHRS and CDR2 is YFSETQ. The CDR3 has 14 amino acids. The CDR3 nucleotides are TGCGCCAGCAGCCTAAACGCCTTGAACACTGAAGCTTTCTTT. This gives the protein CASSLNALNTEAFF.

The table lists this clonotype with many counts. A much larger clone lies a single base off, so this may be a read error. The chain carries TRBV6-2 or TRBV6-3 and TRBJ2-1; no clear D. The J call may be wrong; the DNA end is better matched by TRBJ2-7. The CDR3 runs 13 residues. Germline assignment: CDR1 MNHEY and CDR2 SVGEGT. CDR3 in DNA: TGTGCCAGCAGTTACAGCTCCTACAATGAGCAGTACTTC. Translation gives CASSYSSYNEQYF.

Comments on this clonotype: At one end, the junction sequence differs from germline, possibly due to a read error. The CDR3 is CASSQSAGRGSYNGQFF. CDR3 DNA sequence: TGCGCCAGCAGCCAGTCAGCGGGGAGGGGTTCCTACAATGGGCAGTTCTTC. The chain recombines TRBV4-1 with TRBJ2-1; TRBD2 aligns across 7 bases. The CDR3 contains 17 residues. CDR1 is MGHRA, CDR2 YSYEKL, per germline.

This clonotype turned up a few times. The chain uses TRBV4-3 and TRBJ2-1; 9 nucleotides align to TRBD2. Losses at the gene ends were 1 base for V and 7 bases for J; bases not matched to a gene: 8. The germline gives CDR1 LGHNA, CDR2 YSLEER. This CDR3 has 16 amino acids. CDR3 sequence (DNA): TGCGCCAGCAGCCAAGGGTATGCGGGGGGGCCTAATGAGCAGTTCTTC. Translated, it gives CASSQGYAGGPNEQFF.

The sample holds one count of this clonotype. V and J are TRBV18 and TRBJ1-6; no reliable D call. Trimming pared 3 bases from V and 10 bases from J, leaving 13 bases between. CDR3 length equals 14 residues. Per the germline V gene, CDR1 is KGHSH and CDR2 is LQKENI. CDR3 residues: CASSPPELSSPLHF. The CDR3 DNA reads as TGTGCCAGCTCACCGCCGGAGTTATCCTCACCCCTCCACTTT.

This clonotype was counted a few times. The chain combines TRBV4-1 with TRBJ2-5, with D uncertain. Germline V gene sequence: CDR1 MGHRA, CDR2 YSYEKL. The CDR3 covers 16 residues. V lost 0 bases to trimming and J lost 5 bases, with 16 bases between them. The CDR3 loop is CASSQDFFEVGETQYF. CDR3 DNA sequence: TGCGCCAGCAGCCAAGATTTCTTTGAGGTTGGGGAGACCCAGTACTTC.

V is TRBV29-1 and J is TRBJ2-1, with D perhaps matching TRBD1 (6 bases). CDR3 length: 15 residues. The V end was cut by 2 bases, the J end by 3 bases, with 14 bases between. Germline V gene lookup returns CDR1 SQVTM and CDR2 ANQGSEA. The CDR3 region has the DNA TGCAGCGTTGAAAGTATGGGGGCCGTCTACAATGAGCAGTTCTTC. Encoded protein: CSVESMGAVYNEQFF.

In the case of this clonotype: At one end the junction does not follow the germline gene, possibly because of a read error. This chain connects TRBV7-7 to TRBJ1-5, with 8 bases matching TRBD1. This CDR3 spans 13 amino acids. Per the germline V gene, CDR1 is SSHAT and CDR2 is FNYEAQ (reference sequence). CDR3 nucleotides: TGTGCTAGCAGCCAGGGGGCAAATCAGCCCCAGCATTTT. It specifies CASSQGANQPQHF.

This chain joins TRBV6-2 or TRBV6-3 and TRBJ2-3; weak D call: TRBD1 (6 bases). Germline CDR1 is MNHEY and CDR2 is SVGEGT. CDR3 length: 16 residues. V lost 3 bases and J 7 bases, leaving 20 bases between the germline ends. The CDR3 loop is CASSYGVSGTHHTQYF. As DNA, the CDR3 is TGTGCCAGCAGTTATGGGGTCTCCGGGACACACCATACGCAGTATTTT.

The rearrangement uses TRBV10-3 and TRBJ1-5, with D uncertain. The CDR3 consists of 13 residues. Trimming left V 4 bases short and J 5 bases short, with 9 bases between. Germline values: CDR1 ENHRY, CDR2 SYGVKD. DNA for the CDR3: TGTGCCATCAGTGGGGGTCTAGATCAGCCCCAGCATTTT. Amino acids: CAISGGLDQPQHF.

V gene TRBV6-2 or TRBV6-3 combines with J gene TRBJ2-1; TRBD1 matches at 7 bases. The germline gives CDR1 MNHEY, CDR2 SVGEGT. Trimming at V came to 11 bases and at J to 9 bases, leaving 13 bases not matched to a gene. This CDR3 region has 13 residues. The DNA of the CDR3 is TGTGCCGGGGGACAGATGGTTCGGGGTGAGCAGTTCTTC. Translated, it gives CAGGQMVRGEQFF.

Comment on this clonotype: Mismatch with germline at one junction end may stem from a read error. This sequence joins TRBV20-1 and TRBJ1-1, with no clear D. The CDR3 extends over 16 amino acids. Germline loops: CDR1 DFQATT, CDR2 SNEGSKA (reference sequence). For the CDR3, the DNA is TGCAGTGCTAGTTCCAATCCCAGGATTATGAACACTGAGGCTTTCTTT. Its protein is CSASSNPRIMNTEAFF.